Sequencing of this TCR beta chain was carried out in a study of liver allograft versus peripheral blood T cells. Across the whole study: Repertoires of T cell receptors in transplanted livers were compared with recipients' peripheral blood repertoires. Study-level points and caveats: Liver allografts reportedly held T cell receptor repertoires unlike those in peripheral blood.

TCRdb ran MiXCR on the reads and lists one entry per CDR3 protein. Of about 16,000 distinct CDR3 sequences in the sample, under 25% are singletons; the top ten hold approximately 12%. The CDR3 totals 16 residues. Trimming cost V 3 bases and J 3 bases; bases outside gene matches: 9. Germline CDR1 is LNHNV and CDR2 is YYDKDF (reference sequence). In its sample, this clonotype was seen a few times. Its antigen is still unknown. This chain connects TRBV15 to TRBJ2-3, with TRBD1 matching over 7 bases. The clonotype originates from a human patient who had a liver transplant. Some T cells may be supplied by the graft donor. CDR3 nucleotides: TGTGCCACCAGCAGCAACAGGGGTATCGGGACAGATACGCAGTATTTT. Translating it yields CATSSNRGIGTDTQYF.